Shown below are 18 T cell receptor beta chains from a single sample sequenced in a study of cytomegalovirus exposure and HLA in healthy donors. Generated by immunoSEQ multiplex PCR, the TCRdb table keeps only in-frame clones and is missing some. The sample gives about 98,000 clones, roughly 84% of which show up once; under 6.5% is in the top ten. Sequencing input: PBMCs. The receptors come from a man between 18 and 29 years old in good health and CMV-seropositive.

The chain is built from TRBV27 and TRBJ2-7; possible D gene TRBD1, 6 bases. CDR1 is MNHEY, CDR2 SMNVEV, per germline (reference sequence). Deletions cut 3 bases from V and 0 bases from J, with 12 bases between. The CDR3 is made up of 15 amino acids. The CDR3 nucleotides are TGTGCCAGCAGTTTGACAGGAGCTAGCTCCTACGAGCAGTACTTC. It translates to CASSLTGASSYEQYF.

The chain has TRBV9 and TRBJ2-4; D ambiguous. Germline V gene sequence: CDR1 SGDLS, CDR2 YYNGEE. The V gene lost 6 bases and the J gene lost 0 bases, with 13 bases spanning the gap. The CDR3 totals 15 residues. The CDR3 region has the DNA TGTGCCAGCATCCAAGAAGAGATAGCCAAAAACATTCAGTACTTC. Amino acid sequence: CASIQEEIAKNIQYF.

This chain links TRBV5-6 with TRBJ2-7; 7 positions match TRBD1. There are 16 residues in the CDR3. Germline values: CDR1 SGHDT, CDR2 YYEEEE. J lost 3 bases, V lost 3 bases, and 12 bases had no gene match. DNA for the CDR3: TGTGCCAGCAGCTGGGGGACAGCGATTACCATCTACGAGCAGTACTTC. Residues: CASSWGTAITIYEQYF.

This clone was found once. The V call is TRBV15, the J call TRBJ2-3; 10 bases agree with TRBD2. The CDR3 sequence is 15 residues long. Trimming removed 0 bases from V and 6 bases from J; junction bases left unmatched: 3. From germline, CDR1 is LNHNV and CDR2 YYDKDF (reference sequence). CDR3 amino acids: CATSRELLAGDTQYF. CDR3 sequence (DNA): TGTGCCACCAGCAGAGAGTTACTAGCGGGGGATACGCAGTATTTT.

The CDR3 DNA reads TGTGCCAGCAGTTTATTGGGGGCGACTGAAGCTTTCTTT. Its protein is CASSLLGATEAFF. V gene TRBV27 combines with J gene TRBJ1-1; TRBD1 is a possible D gene (6 bases). The V gene lost 1 base and the J gene lost 5 bases, with 8 bases spanning the gap. Looked up from germline, CDR1 is MNHEY and CDR2 is SMNVEV (reference sequence). The CDR3 sequence is 13 residues long.

Here the CDR3 reads CASSQEHGSTDTQYF. The CDR3 coding sequence is TGTGCCAGCAGCCAAGAACATGGGAGTACAGATACGCAGTATTTT. The chain joins TRBV4-2 to TRBJ2-3; D might be TRBD2 (5 bases). This CDR3 has 15 residues. From germline, CDR1 is LGHNA and CDR2 YNFKEQ. V shed 0 bases and J shed 3 bases, with 10 bases lying between them.

V usage is TRBV28 and J usage is TRBJ2-2, with D perhaps matching TRBD2 (6 bases). Germline CDR1 and CDR2: MDHEN and SYDVKM. Trimming stripped 6 bases from V and 2 bases from J, with 16 bases between. The CDR3 is 16 amino acids. The CDR3 sequence: CASSPLEGKNTGELFF. The DNA of the CDR3 is TGTGCCAGCAGCCCCTTGGAGGGGAAAAACACCGGGGAGCTGTTTTTT.

This clone appeared a few times. V usage is TRBV7-9 and J usage is TRBJ2-5; the D gene is possibly TRBD1 (6 bases). Between the trimmed V and J ends, which lost 3 bases and 1 base, there was a span of 12 bases. Germline assignment: CDR1 SEHNR and CDR2 FQNEAQ (reference sequence). The CDR3 is 15 amino acids. The CDR3 DNA is TGTGCCAGCAGCTTGATCCGGACAGCCCAAGAGACCCAGTACTTC. Translated: CASSLIRTAQETQYF.

This chain uses TRBV4-2 with TRBJ2-1, with TRBD2 matching over 12 bases. Germline V gives CDR1 LGHNA, CDR2 YNFKEQ. J lost 0 bases, V lost 4 bases, and 4 bases had no gene match. The CDR3 covers 17 residues. The CDR3 sequence: CASSLGLAGRSYNEQFF. Here the CDR3 DNA reads TGTGCCAGCAGCCTCGGACTAGCGGGGCGCTCCTACAATGAGCAGTTCTTC.

This chain's CDR3 is CASSLARGRAPGELFF. CDR3 DNA sequence: TGTGCCAGCAGCTTAGCTCGCGGGAGGGCCCCCGGGGAGCTGTTTTTT. V and J are TRBV7-6 and TRBJ2-2, with TRBD2 identical over 9 bases. The CDR3 runs to 16 residues. Per germline, CDR1 SGHVS and CDR2 FNYEAQ. After removal of 0 bases from V and 6 bases from J, the junction contained 5 bases not matched to a gene.

The chain is built from TRBV18 and TRBJ1-2; possibly TRBD1 for D (6 bases). CDR1 is KGHSH and CDR2 is LQKENI in the germline V gene. V lost 0 bases and J 6 bases, leaving 17 bases between the germline ends. The CDR3 runs to 16 residues. The DNA for the CDR3 is TGTGCCAGCTCACCACCGTCATTAGCAGGGGTCCATGGCTACACCTTC. Translated: CASSPPSLAGVHGYTF.

This chain joins TRBV5-6 and TRBJ1-1; 10 nucleotides line up with TRBD1. This CDR3 region has 14 residues. V lost 4 bases and J lost 3; bases outside the gene matches: 3. Germline V CDR1 and CDR2: SGHDT, YYEEEE. The CDR3 here is CASSNGQGDTEAFF. The CDR3 DNA reads as TGTGCCAGCAGCAACGGACAGGGGGACACTGAAGCTTTCTTT.

V is TRBV11-3 and J is TRBJ2-3; D is unclear. Trimming pared 4 bases from V and 2 bases from J, leaving 13 bases between. The germline V gene encodes CDR1 SGHNT and CDR2 YENEEA. The CDR3 totals 15 residues. CDR3 amino acids: CASSSSTPITDTQYF. The CDR3 coding sequence is TGTGCCAGCAGCTCGTCGACACCAATCACAGATACGCAGTATTTT.

The chain uses TRBV7-8 and TRBJ2-1; the match to TRBD2 covers 10 bases. CDR1 and CDR2 from the germline V gene are SGHVS and FQNEAQ. The length of the CDR3 is 15 residues. V lost 3 bases, J lost 7 bases, and 6 bases stayed unmatched. The CDR3 DNA is TGTGCCAGCAGCTTCCTAGCGGGAGAGCGAAATGAGCAGTTCTTC. Translating it yields CASSFLAGERNEQFF.

The chain couples TRBV21-1 to TRBJ2-3; TRBD2, the D gene given by the table, was not confirmed from the DNA. TRBV21-1 is annotated as a pseudogene. The CDR3 runs to 18 residues. CDR3 DNA: TGTGCCAGCAGCCCCCGGACTAGCGGGGTCTCTAGCACAGATACGCAGTATTTT. Translating gives CASSPRTSGVSSTDTQYF.

The J gene is TRBJ2-3, the V gene TRBV18, with D perhaps TRBD2 (7 bases). The germline gives CDR1 KGHSH, CDR2 LQKENI. This CDR3 has 16 amino acids. Trimming removed 5 bases at V and 4 bases at J, with 19 bases between. The CDR3 reads CASSGFTGGSADTQYF. The CDR3 coding sequence is TGTGCCAGCTCAGGCTTTACGGGGGGCTCTGCAGATACGCAGTATTTT.

This clone was picked up one time. For the CDR3, the DNA is TGTGCCAGTAGTCGGACAGGGACCCTACAAGAGACCCAGTACTTC. This translates into CASSRTGTLQETQYF. The rearrangement joins TRBV19 to TRBJ2-5; 8 bases line up with TRBD1. Germline CDR1 LNHDA, CDR2 SQIVND (reference sequence). V lost 5 bases and J lost 2; bases outside the gene matches: 7. The CDR3 spans 15 residues.

The chain has TRBV5-6 and TRBJ1-1; D not resolved. CDR1 SGHDT and CDR2 YYEEEE come from the germline V gene. V was clipped by 5 bases and J by 1 base, with 15 bases between them. The CDR3 covers 15 residues. The CDR3 spells CASRGFFGGNTEAFF. DNA of the CDR3: TGTGCCAGCAGGGGTTTCTTCGGCGGGAACACTGAAGCTTTCTTT.